What follows is one TCR beta chain and its context. This record comes from a study of preoperative IRX-2 immunotherapy in early breast cancer. Profiled with immunoSEQ multiplex PCR; TCRdb holds only in-frame clones, not every one. The repertoire holds under 35,000 clones, with 65% to 85% as singletons. This CDR3 comprises 12 residues. Trimming took off 7 bases at V and 4 bases at J, with 8 bases between the two ends. Germline CDR1 is MNHGY and CDR2 is SAAAGT. Described treatment: preoperative locoregional IRX-2 cytokine immunotherapy. This rearrangement joins TRBV6-8 to TRBJ1-5; weak D call: TRBD1 (6 bases). The specimen was obtained from a patient treated with IRX-2 immunotherapy. This TCR was recovered from a human donor with breast cancer. The CDR3 here is CASKQGNQPQHF. The CDR3 DNA reads TGTGCCAGCAAACAGGGAAATCAGCCCCAGCATTTT.